Presented here are 22 T cell receptor beta chains from one specimen sequenced in a study of early T cells in non-severe SARS-CoV-2 infection. Via MiXCR, TCRdb re-called the 5' RACE reads, giving one row per CDR3 protein. The table has 68,000 or so distinct CDR3 sequences, approximately 10% seen once; the top ten hold around 5.8%. The sequenced material came from whole blood. Receptors originate from an adult who was a healthcare worker with PCR-confirmed SARS-CoV-2 infection or an uninfected control (not recorded which).

This clonotype occurred many times. This rearrangement joins TRBV5-8 to TRBJ2-7; 7 bases match TRBD1. CDR3 length equals 13 residues. The germline gives CDR1 SGHTS, CDR2 YDEGEE. Trimming cost V 9 bases and J 3 bases; bases outside gene matches: 9. The chain's CDR3 is CATGLRDSYEQYF. The DNA for the CDR3 is TGTGCCACCGGACTCCGGGACAGCTACGAGCAGTACTTC.

This clonotype has only a few counts. The chain is built from TRBV7-8 and TRBJ2-1; weak D call: TRBD2 (6 bases). Trimming took off 2 bases at V and 8 bases at J, with 19 bases between the two ends. CDR3 size: 16 residues. The V gene's germline CDR1 is SGHVS and CDR2 FQNEAQ. In DNA, the CDR3 is TGTGCCAGCAGCTTAACCGACGGTGGCGGGGCGGATGAGCAGTTCTTC. This codes for CASSLTDGGGADEQFF.

The table lists this clonotype with a few counts. This chain uses TRBV29-1 with TRBJ2-3; D is unresolved. Per the germline V gene, CDR1 is SQVTM and CDR2 is ANQGSEA. The V and J ends lost 3 bases and 3 bases respectively, with 10 bases between them. This CDR3 comprises 13 residues. The CDR3 sequence: CSVERYVTDTQYF. The CDR3 bases are TGCAGCGTTGAGAGATATGTGACAGATACGCAGTATTTT.

This sequence joins TRBV18 and TRBJ2-5, with 7 positions matching TRBD2. V was pared by 2 bases and J by 6 bases, with 3 bases of the junction left unmatched. Germline V CDR1 and CDR2: KGHSH, LQKENI. The CDR3 runs 13 residues. CDR3: CASSPAGEKTQYF. The DNA of the CDR3 is TGTGCCAGCTCACCAGCGGGGGAAAAGACCCAGTACTTC.

This chain joins TRBV2 and TRBJ2-7, with TRBD1 matching over 7 bases. Germline V CDR1 and CDR2: SNHLY, FYNNEI. V lost 9 bases and J lost 7; bases outside the gene matches: 9. The CDR3 spans 12 residues. DNA for the CDR3: TGTGCCAGTTTTACGACAGGGAAGGAGCAGTACTTC. This encodes CASFTTGKEQYF.

This clonotype was observed a few times. This chain joins TRBV4-2 and TRBJ2-1, with TRBD2 as a possible D gene (5 bases). Between the trimmed V and J ends, which lost 0 bases and 0 bases, there was a span of 12 bases. The length of the CDR3 is 17 residues. CDR1 and CDR2 from the germline V gene are LGHNA and YNFKEQ. CDR3 nucleotides: TGTGCCAGCAGCCAAGAAGCGGCGGGTGGCTCCTACAATGAGCAGTTCTTC. It translates to CASSQEAAGGSYNEQFF.

The chain couples TRBV7-8 to TRBJ2-2, with 8 nucleotides matching TRBD2. CDR1 is SGHVS, CDR2 FQNEAQ, per germline. The CDR3 has 14 amino acids. V lost 5 bases, J lost 7 bases, and 6 bases stayed unmatched. CDR3 DNA: TGTGCCAGCAGCCAGCGGGAGACGGACGGGGAGCTGTTTTTT. Residues: CASSQRETDGELFF. The entire variable domain, with the rest obtained from reference TRBV7-8 and TRBJ2-2, is as follows: GAGVSQSPRYKVAKRGQDVALRCDPISGHVSLFWYQQALGQGPEFLTYFQNEAQLDKSGLPSDRFFAERPEGSVSTLKIQRTQQEDSAVYLCASSQRETDGELFFGEGSRLTVL.

J is TRBJ2-5 and V is TRBV7-8; the D is unclear. The CDR3 consists of 14 residues. Germline V gene data show CDR1 as SGHVS and CDR2 as FQNEAQ. V shed 5 bases and J shed 5 bases, with 15 bases lying between them. DNA of the CDR3: TGTGCCAGCAGCCCGCCTCCGATCGGGGAGACCCAGTACTTC. Translated, it gives CASSPPPIGETQYF.

This clonotype was picked up a small number of times. The V gene is TRBV4-1, the J gene TRBJ2-7, with TRBD2 matching 7 bases. Germline CDR1 and CDR2: MGHRA and YSYEKL. Unmatched junction bases numbered 9, after V lost 4 bases and J lost 3 bases. The CDR3 contains 15 residues. This CDR3 is CASSPSRGGVYEQYF. The DNA of the CDR3 is TGCGCCAGCAGCCCTTCTCGGGGAGGGGTCTACGAGCAGTACTTC.

This clonotype was seen only a few times. CDR3 loop: CASSTKPGPLLEEQFF. CDR3 bases: TGTGCCAGCAGTACTAAACCGGGACCCCTACTTGAGGAGCAGTTCTTC. This chain connects TRBV12-3 or TRBV12-4 to TRBJ2-1; TRBD1 or TRBD2 may be the D gene (5 bases each). The CDR3 runs 16 residues. V shed 5 bases and J shed 10 bases, with 24 bases lying between them.

The CDR3 coding sequence is TGCAGTGCTAGAGGGATGCAGGAGGGATATCAGCCCCAGCATTTT. Its translation: CSARGMQEGYQPQHF. The chain has TRBV20-1 and TRBJ1-5; D unclear. With 1 base removed from V and 5 bases from J, the gap between germline ends came to 15 bases. Germline CDR1 reads DFQATT; CDR2 reads SNEGSKA (reference sequence). CDR3 length: 15 amino acids.

This clonotype showed up just a few times. The genes are TRBV20-1 and TRBJ2-7, with a tentative D call TRBD2 (5 bases). CDR3 length: 14 amino acids. Germline CDR1 DFQATT, CDR2 SNEGSKA (reference sequence). The ends were cut back, 5 bases at V and 3 bases at J, with 17 bases in the middle. The DNA of the CDR3 is TGCAGTGCTGGCACGTTGAGCGGACTCTACGAGCAGTACTTC. As protein: CSAGTLSGLYEQYF.

This clonotype has more than one count but fewer than ten. The chain joins TRBV7-3 to TRBJ2-5, with TRBD2 as a possible D gene (5 bases). This CDR3 has 15 residues. Looked up from germline, CDR1 is SGHTA and CDR2 is FQGTGA. The V and J ends lost 4 bases and 5 bases respectively, with 17 bases between them. The CDR3 spells CASSSNGRARETQYF. CDR3 nucleotides: TGTGCCAGCAGCTCAAACGGGCGGGCCCGGGAGACCCAGTACTTC.

This chain uses TRBV30 with TRBJ1-1; D not resolved. V gave up 0 bases and J gave up 7 bases, with 6 bases separating them. The length of the CDR3 is 11 residues. Germline V gives CDR1 GTSNPN, CDR2 SVGIG (reference sequence). The chain's CDR3 is CAWSVRSEAFF. The DNA of the CDR3 is TGTGCCTGGAGTGTACGGAGTGAAGCTTTCTTT. The full variable domain, rest sourced from reference TRBV30 and TRBJ1-1, is SQTIHQWPATLVQPVGSPLSLECTVEGTSNPNLYWYRQAAGRGLQLLFYSVGIGQISSEVPQNLSASRPQDRQFILSSKKLLLSDSGFYLCAWSVRSEAFFGQGTRLTVV.

At least ten counts were recorded for this clonotype. CDR3 bases: TGTGCCAGCTCACCGGACAACAATCAGCCCCAGCATTTT. This encodes CASSPDNNQPQHF. This chain joins TRBV18 and TRBJ1-5, with D perhaps TRBD1 (5 bases). Germline lookup yields CDR1 KGHSH and CDR2 LQKENI. This CDR3 is built from 13 residues. V was pared by 3 bases and J by 3 bases, with 6 bases between. The variable domain in full, completed from reference TRBV18 and TRBJ1-5, reads NAGVMQNPRHLVRRRGQEARLRCSPMKGHSHVYWYRQLPEEGLKFMVYLQKENIIDESGMPKERFSAEFPKEGPSILRIQQVVRGDSAAYFCASSPDNNQPQHFGDGTRLSIL.

This clonotype was seen a few times. This chain joins TRBV13 and TRBJ2-1, with D perhaps TRBD2 (5 bases). The CDR3 contains 14 residues. Per germline, CDR1 PRHDT and CDR2 FYEKMQ (reference sequence). V was pared by 5 bases and J by 5 bases, with 13 bases between. In DNA form, the CDR3 reads TGTGCCAGCAGCCCCTCGAGGCGGGACAATGAGCAGTTCTTC. Protein: CASSPSRRDNEQFF. The variable domain in full, completed from reference TRBV13 and TRBJ2-1, reads AAGVIQSPRHLIKEKRETATLKCYPIPRHDTVYWYQQGPGQDPQFLISFYEKMQSDKGSIPDRFSAQQFSDYHSELNMSSLELGDSALYFCASSPSRRDNEQFFGPGTRLTVL.

Ten or more counts support this clonotype. The rearrangement links TRBV6-6 to TRBJ2-2; D unresolved. This CDR3 region has 13 residues. The V gene lost 8 bases and the J gene lost 4 bases, with 11 bases spanning the gap. CDR1 is MNHNY, CDR2 SVGAGI, per germline (reference sequence). CDR3 nucleotide sequence: TGTGCCAGCTTTGGACCGAGCACCGGGGAGCTGTTTTTT. Amino acid sequence: CASFGPSTGELFF.

The chain couples TRBV5-1 to TRBJ2-1; 8 bases line up with TRBD2. J gave up 7 bases and V 4 bases, and 19 bases lay outside the gene matches. CDR1 SGHRS and CDR2 YFSETQ come from the germline V gene. This CDR3 is built from 18 residues. The CDR3 sequence: CASSQPSGTRRTGNEQFF. CDR3 in DNA: TGCGCCAGCAGCCAGCCCTCCGGGACTAGGAGAACGGGGAATGAGCAGTTCTTC.

This clonotype was counted only a few times. A read error may account for a junction end that differs from germline. The chain recombines TRBV7-9 with TRBJ2-3, with TRBD1 matching 10 bases. The germline V gene has CDR1 SEHNR and CDR2 FQNEAQ (reference sequence). This CDR3 is built from 13 residues. The DNA for the CDR3 is TGTGTCAGCTCTGGACAGGGGGTAGATACGCAGTATTTT. Amino acid sequence: CVSSGQGVDTQYF.

This clonotype was seen only a few times. The V gene is TRBV10-3, the J gene TRBJ1-5, with TRBD1 as a possible D gene (6 bases). Germline CDR1 ENHRY, CDR2 SYGVKD. Trimming left V 3 bases short and J 2 bases short, with 11 bases between. The CDR3 runs to 15 residues. CDR3 bases: TGTGCCATCAGTGAAGACAGGTACGGCAATCAGCCCCAGCATTTT. Residues: CAISEDRYGNQPQHF.

The rearrangement joins TRBV5-6 to TRBJ2-1; 12 bases agree with TRBD2. The CDR3 has 16 amino acids. The ends lost 4 bases at V and 9 bases at J; junction bases unmatched: 11. Germline V gives CDR1 SGHDT, CDR2 YYEEEE. CDR3 sequence: CASSLQLAGGLVEQFF. CDR3 DNA sequence: TGTGCCAGCAGCCTCCAACTAGCGGGAGGTCTAGTTGAGCAGTTCTTC.

This clonotype was found many times. V is TRBV7-6 and J is TRBJ2-3; 7 bases fit TRBD2. The CDR3 extends over 13 amino acids. V gave up 5 bases and J gave up 2 bases; unmatched junction bases: 1. CDR1 and CDR2 from the germline V gene are SGHVS and FNYEAQ. The CDR3 sequence is CASSRDYTDTQYF. The CDR3 coding sequence is TGTGCCAGCAGCCGGGACTACACAGATACGCAGTATTTT.